This is a list of T cell receptor beta chains from one sample in a study of cytomegalovirus exposure and HLA in healthy donors. The data were produced by immunoSEQ multiplex PCR, yet TCRdb's version contains in-frame clones alone and is incomplete. The sample has around 140,000 clones, roughly nine tenths seen once. Sequencing was performed on PBMCs. Receptors were obtained from a woman under 30 in good health and CMV-seronegative. The CDR3 runs from the conserved cysteine through the conserved F or W. The D gene is left open where the match is weak. Clone size is shown for a subset of rows, as once, few, many or a class of expanded clone.

J: TRBJ2-7; length: 13; size: NA; D: NA; V: TRBV5-1; DNA: TGCGCCAGCAGCTTGGTTGGTATCAGCGAGCAGTACTTC; CDR3: CASSLVGISEQYF
J: TRBJ2-7; length: 11; size: few; D: NA; V: TRBV2; DNA: TGTGCCAGCGAGCGGGCCTACGAGCAGTACTTC; CDR3: CASERAYEQYF
J: TRBJ1-5; length: 15; size: once; D: NA; V: TRBV10-2; DNA: TGCGCCAGCAGGGAAGACAGGACCAGCAATCAGCCCCAGCATTTT; CDR3: CASREDRTSNQPQHF
J: TRBJ1-2; length: 14; size: NA; D: NA; V: TRBV18; DNA: TGTGCCAGCTCGATGGACAGAGGTATCTATGGCTACACCTTC; CDR3: CASSMDRGIYGYTF
J: TRBJ2-1; length: 18; size: NA; D: TRBD1; V: TRBV5-1; DNA: TGCGCCAGCAGAGGGGACAGGGGGCATAGGGACTCCTACAATGAGCAGTTCTTC; CDR3: CASRGDRGHRDSYNEQFF
J: TRBJ1-1; length: 11; size: NA; D: NA; V: TRBV5-6; DNA: TGTGCCAGCAGTGTCCAGACTGAAGCTTTCTTT; CDR3: CASSVQTEAFF
J: TRBJ1-1; length: 18; size: NA; D: NA; V: TRBV27; DNA: TGTGCCAGCAGTTTTGGAAACGGCGGGGGGCCTATCGGGACTGAAGCTTTCTTT; CDR3: CASSFGNGGGPIGTEAFF
J: TRBJ2-7; length: 17; size: NA; D: NA; V: TRBV14; DNA: TGTGCCAGCAGCCAACTTATCTCGTGGCAGGGGAATTACGAGCAGTACTTC; CDR3: CASSQLISWQGNYEQYF
J: TRBJ2-3; length: 15; size: once; D: TRBD1; V: TRBV7-7; DNA: TGTGCTAGCAGCTTAGGGACAGGGGGCCCAGATACGCAGTATTTT; CDR3: CASSLGTGGPDTQYF
J: TRBJ2-7; length: 14; size: NA; D: NA; V: TRBV27; DNA: TGTGCCAGCAGTTTGTCGGACAGTACCTACGAGCAGTACTTC; CDR3: CASSLSDSTYEQYF
J: TRBJ1-5; length: 14; size: NA; D: NA; V: TRBV7-8; DNA: TGTGCCAGCAGCGGGACGGACTACAATCAGCCCCAGCATTTT; CDR3: CASSGTDYNQPQHF
J: TRBJ1-2; length: 13; size: once; D: NA; V: TRBV6-5; DNA: TGTGCCAGCAGTTACGCAGGGGTATCTGGCTACACCTTC; CDR3: CASSYAGVSGYTF
J: TRBJ1-1; length: 14; size: NA; D: NA; V: TRBV18; DNA: TGTGCCAGCTCACCCGCGACAGAGAACACTGAAGCTTTCTTT; CDR3: CASSPATENTEAFF
J: TRBJ1-5; length: 13; size: NA; D: NA; V: TRBV19; DNA: TGTGCCAGTCGGACGGGGTACGGTCAGCCCCAGCATTTT; CDR3: CASRTGYGQPQHF
J: TRBJ2-7; length: 16; size: once; D: TRBD1; V: TRBV7-6; DNA: TGTGCCAGCAGCCCGCGGGACAGGGGGCGCGAAAACGAGCAGTACTTC; CDR3: CASSPRDRGRENEQYF
J: TRBJ2-1; length: 13; size: NA; D: TRBD1; V: TRBV19; DNA: TGTGCCAGCTCGGACAGGGAGTACAATGAGCAGTTCTTC; CDR3: CASSDREYNEQFF
J: TRBJ2-7; length: 12; size: NA; D: NA; V: TRBV7-9; DNA: TGTGCCTCCCGACAGGGAGGTGGCGAGCAGTACTTC; CDR3: CASRQGGGEQYF
J: TRBJ1-5; length: 17; size: few; D: NA; V: TRBV6-1; DNA: TGTGCCAGCAGTGAACGGGTGCGGGCCGGTAGCAATCAGCCCCAGCATTTT; CDR3: CASSERVRAGSNQPQHF
J: TRBJ2-2; length: 17; size: NA; D: NA; V: TRBV5-1; DNA: TGCGCCAGCAGCTTGGCCACGAGGGCGATGAACACCGGGGAGCTGTTTTTT; CDR3: CASSLATRAMNTGELFF
J: TRBJ1-2; length: 13; size: NA; D: NA; V: TRBV28; DNA: TGTGCCAGCAGTCCCCGGGGGGCTAGGGGCTACACCTTC; CDR3: CASSPRGARGYTF
J: TRBJ2-7; length: 16; size: NA; D: TRBD1; V: TRBV18; DNA: TGTGCCAGCTCACCCCGGGGAGGGACAGGGACCTACGAGCAGTACTTC; CDR3: CASSPRGGTGTYEQYF
J: TRBJ2-5; length: 14; size: once; D: NA; V: TRBV7-2; DNA: TGTGCCAGCAGCTTAGTGGGGGGTTCAGAGACCCAGTACTTC; CDR3: CASSLVGGSETQYF
J: TRBJ2-1; length: 13; size: NA; D: TRBD2; V: TRBV19; DNA: TGTGCCAGTATCGGGACTAACAAAAATGAGCAGTTCTTC; CDR3: CASIGTNKNEQFF
J: TRBJ1-2; length: 16; size: NA; D: NA; V: TRBV18; DNA: TGTGCCAGCTCACCTCAGACCGGGAGAAATCCCTATGGCTACACCTTC; CDR3: CASSPQTGRNPYGYTF
J: TRBJ2-3; length: 18; size: NA; D: TRBD2; V: TRBV9; DNA: TGTGCCAGCAGCGTAGGTTCACTAGCGGGACCTAGCACAGATACGCAGTATTTT; CDR3: CASSVGSLAGPSTDTQYF
J: TRBJ2-3; length: 13; size: NA; D: TRBD2; V: TRBV2; DNA: TGTGCCAGCAGAGTCGAGCGGGGCGATACGCAGTATTTT; CDR3: CASRVERGDTQYF
J: TRBJ2-7; length: 14; size: NA; D: NA; V: TRBV7-9; DNA: TGTGCCAGCAGCATCAGGGTAGGTGTGAGTGAGCAGTACTTC; CDR3: CASSIRVGVSEQYF
J: TRBJ1-1; length: 20; size: NA; D: NA; V: TRBV21-1; DNA: TGTGCCAGCAGGCCAGAGAAACAATCCGGGACATCGCGGGCAGGGACTGAAGCTTTCTTT; CDR3: CASRPEKQSGTSRAGTEAFF
J: TRBJ2-7; length: 14; size: NA; D: TRBD1; V: TRBV29-1; DNA: TGCAGCGTTGTCGGGCGAGGACAGGGCAGCGAGCAGTACTTC; CDR3: CSVVGRGQGSEQYF
J: TRBJ2-3; length: 17; size: NA; D: TRBD2; V: TRBV5-6; DNA: TGTGCCAGCAGCTTGGGACAACCTAGCGGGGGTCGGGGTACGCAGTATTTT; CDR3: CASSLGQPSGGRGTQYF
J: TRBJ1-6; length: 14; size: NA; D: TRBD1; V: TRBV13; DNA: TGTGCCAGCACCTACAGGGGTGGGCGCTCACCCCTCCACTTT; CDR3: CASTYRGGRSPLHF
J: TRBJ1-3; length: 11; size: NA; D: NA; V: TRBV20-1; DNA: TGCAGTGCTCCTATAGGAAACACCATATATTTT; CDR3: CSAPIGNTIYF
J: TRBJ2-5; length: 16; size: NA; D: TRBD2; V: TRBV9; DNA: TGTGCCAGCAGCTCGCGGGGGAGCTTGTACCAAGAGACCCAGTACTTC; CDR3: CASSSRGSLYQETQYF
J: TRBJ1-5; length: 14; size: once; D: NA; V: TRBV6-6; DNA: TGTGCCAGCAGTTACGAGGGTATTAACCAGCCCCAGCATTTT; CDR3: CASSYEGINQPQHF
J: TRBJ2-7; length: 14; size: NA; D: TRBD1; V: TRBV19; DNA: TGTGCCAGTAGTAGGGGACAGGGAAGCTACGAGCAGTACTTC; CDR3: CASSRGQGSYEQYF
J: TRBJ2-1; length: 14; size: NA; D: NA; V: TRBV6-5; DNA: TGTGCCAGCAGCCTCGACAGAAACTACAATGAGCAGTTCTTC; CDR3: CASSLDRNYNEQFF
J: TRBJ1-3; length: 15; size: NA; D: TRBD1; V: TRBV9; DNA: TGTGCCAGCAGCACCCGACAGGGATCTGGAAACACCATATATTTT; CDR3: CASSTRQGSGNTIYF
J: TRBJ2-7; length: 18; size: NA; D: TRBD2; V: TRBV5-1; DNA: TGCGCCAGCAGCACCCCGACTAGCGGGGGAGGAGATCTGTACGAGCAGTACTTC; CDR3: CASSTPTSGGGDLYEQYF
J: TRBJ2-3; length: 14; size: NA; D: NA; V: TRBV7-3; DNA: TGTGCCAGCAGCCTCAGCGGTGGCACAGATACGCAGTATTTT; CDR3: CASSLSGGTDTQYF
J: TRBJ1-1; length: 16; size: NA; D: TRBD1; V: TRBV7-2; DNA: TGTGCCAGCAGCTTAGAGTTCCAGGGGGCCAGGCCTGAAGCTTTCTTT; CDR3: CASSLEFQGARPEAFF
J: TRBJ2-7; length: 15; size: NA; D: TRBD2; V: TRBV5-1; DNA: TGCGCCAGCAGCTTCGGGGCGGGAGGAGTGTACGAGCAGTACTTC; CDR3: CASSFGAGGVYEQYF
J: TRBJ1-1; length: 14; size: NA; D: NA; V: TRBV4-1; DNA: TGCGCCAGCAGCCCCACAGGGCTGAACACTGAAGCTTTCTTT; CDR3: CASSPTGLNTEAFF
J: TRBJ1-1; length: 16; size: NA; D: NA; V: TRBV2; DNA: TGTGCCAGCAGAAGGGCCCTACGACTAGAGAACACTGAAGCTTTCTTT; CDR3: CASRRALRLENTEAFF
J: TRBJ2-1; length: 15; size: NA; D: TRBD2; V: TRBV9; DNA: TGTGCCAGCAGCGTAGCAGCGGGGGGTTTCAATGAGCAGTTCTTC; CDR3: CASSVAAGGFNEQFF
J: TRBJ2-1; length: 14; size: NA; D: NA; V: TRBV4-1; DNA: TGCGCCAGCAGCCCACAACCGACGGGAAATGAGCAGTTCTTC; CDR3: CASSPQPTGNEQFF
J: TRBJ1-5; length: 12; size: NA; D: NA; V: TRBV18; DNA: TGTGCCAGCTCACCCGCAGGTCAGCCCCAGCATTTT; CDR3: CASSPAGQPQHF